This T cell receptor (beta chain) was sequenced for a study of liver allograft versus peripheral blood T cells. Study-level information: The study compared liver allograft T cell receptor repertoires against peripheral blood repertoires of liver transplant recipients. Findings and caveats of the study: Liver allograft repertoires of T cell receptors reportedly diverged from peripheral blood repertoires.

For this clonotype: The antigen is not known.

Via MiXCR, TCRdb re-called the reads, giving one row per CDR3 protein. Counted here are approximately 15,000 distinct CDR3 sequences, more than 20% occurring once; the ten biggest clones make up about 12%. The CDR3 contains 14 residues. V was clipped by 9 bases and J by 6 bases; unmatched bases: 13. The germline V gene encodes CDR1 MDHEN and CDR2 SYDVKM. The chain couples TRBV28 to TRBJ2-7, with TRBD2 identical over 8 bases. The clonotype comes from a human patient who had a liver transplant. Some T cells may trace back to the graft donor. CDR3 nucleotides: TGTGCCAGTACTTTGGGCGGGGGGCACTTCGAGCAGTACTTC. This translates into CASTLGGGHFEQYF.